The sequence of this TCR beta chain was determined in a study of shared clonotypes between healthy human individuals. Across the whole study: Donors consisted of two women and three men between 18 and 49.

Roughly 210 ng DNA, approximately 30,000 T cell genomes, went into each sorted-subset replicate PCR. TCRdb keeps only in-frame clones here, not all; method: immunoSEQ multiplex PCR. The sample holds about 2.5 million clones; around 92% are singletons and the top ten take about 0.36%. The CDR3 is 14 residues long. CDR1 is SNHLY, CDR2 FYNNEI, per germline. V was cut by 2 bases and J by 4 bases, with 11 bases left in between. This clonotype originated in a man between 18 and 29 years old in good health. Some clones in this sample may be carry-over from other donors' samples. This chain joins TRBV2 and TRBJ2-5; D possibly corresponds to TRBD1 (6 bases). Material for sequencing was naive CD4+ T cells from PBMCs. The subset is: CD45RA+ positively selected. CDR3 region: CASSERTVPETQYF. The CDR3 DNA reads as TGTGCCAGCAGTGAAAGGACAGTCCCAGAGACCCAGTACTTC. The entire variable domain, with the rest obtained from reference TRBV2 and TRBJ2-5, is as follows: EPEVTQTPSHQVTQMGQEVILRCVPISNHLYFYWYRQILGQKVEFLVSFYNNEISEKSEIFDDQFSVERPDGSNFTLKIRSTKLEDSAMYFCASSERTVPETQYFGPGTRLLVL.